The clone carrying this T cell receptor (beta chain) has just a few counts. Seattle's enrolled individuals joined amid active infection and were then monitored longitudinally. This CDR3 region has 13 residues. With 4 bases removed from V and 2 bases from J, the gap between germline ends came to 8 bases. The authors' processing: Counts of nucleated cells, estimated from reference gene primer amplification, were obtained. Measured with immunoSEQ multiplex PCR; TCRdb has only the in-frame clones, and not every one. V and J calls plus clone size are reproduced from that table; the DNA served to infer D and trimming. This table holds 450,000 or so clones, about 90% found once. This specimen comes from a study of blood T cell repertoires in COVID-19.

The origin of this receptor is a man aged 18 to 35 with COVID-19, enrolled during active disease. V is TRBV12-3 or TRBV12-4 and J is TRBJ1-2; D is unresolved. The source material was peripheral blood. CDR3 sequence (DNA): TGTGCCAGCAGTTATGAGCGGAACTATGGCTACACCTTC. It codes for CASSYERNYGYTF.